The 11 T cell receptor beta chains below come from one sample, sequenced in a study of T cell responses to AZD1222 COVID-19 vaccine. Produced via immunoSEQ multiplex PCR; TCRdb's table is partial and in-frame only. This sample has about 120,000 clones; almost 90% occur once, and the top ten carry approximately 10%. Sequencing used peripheral blood, obtained on day 0 of AZD1222 vaccination. All receptors derive from an adult in good health.

The V call is TRBV9, the J call TRBJ2-7, with TRBD2 matching over 7 bases. Germline lookup yields CDR1 SGDLS and CDR2 YYNGEE. There are 14 residues in the CDR3. V gave up 0 bases and J gave up 4 bases; unmatched junction bases: 4. CDR3 bases: TGTGCCAGCAGCGTAGGCGGGAGCGGATACGAGCAGTACTTC. Translation gives CASSVGGSGYEQYF.

The V and J genes are TRBV30 and TRBJ2-4, with a weak D call TRBD2 (6 bases). CDR1 is GTSNPN and CDR2 is SVGIG in the germline V gene (reference sequence). This CDR3 is 13 amino acids long. V was pared by 2 bases and J by 8 bases, with 13 bases between. The DNA for the CDR3 is TGTGCCTGGAGTCCCGGGCCGGGGGACATTCAGTACTTC. It encodes CAWSPGPGDIQYF.

The rearrangement joins TRBV6-5 to TRBJ2-2; the D gene is possibly TRBD1 (6 bases). V was shortened by 6 bases and J by 3 bases, with 11 bases between the two germline ends. Germline V gene sequence: CDR1 MNHEY, CDR2 SVGAGI. The CDR3 is 14 residues long. The CDR3 spells CASRRQEDTGELFF. DNA of the CDR3: TGTGCCAGCAGACGACAGGAGGACACCGGGGAGCTGTTTTTT.

This clone was seen once. The chain joins TRBV27 to TRBJ2-1, with D perhaps being TRBD1 or TRBD2 (5 bases each). Germline loops: CDR1 MNHEY, CDR2 SMNVEV (reference sequence). Trimming took off 8 bases at V and 7 bases at J, with 15 bases between the two ends. This CDR3 is built from 13 residues. This chain's CDR3 is CASSSGTFNEQFF. The CDR3 DNA is TGTGCCAGCTCATCCGGGACGTTTAATGAGCAGTTCTTC.

This clone came up a few times. The chain carries TRBV14 and TRBJ1-2, with 9 bases identical to TRBD1. CDR3 length equals 12 residues. Trimming removed 3 bases from V and 7 bases from J; junction bases left unmatched: 0. Germline loops: CDR1 SGHDN, CDR2 FVKESK. The CDR3, as DNA: TGTGCCAGCAGCCAGGACAGGGGTGGCTACACCTTC. Its translation: CASSQDRGGYTF.

The chain recombines TRBV4-2 with TRBJ2-7, with D uncertain. V was shortened by 1 base and J by 3 bases, with 10 bases between the two germline ends. The CDR3 length is 14 residues. Per the germline V gene, CDR1 is LGHNA and CDR2 is YNFKEQ. In DNA, the CDR3 is TGTGCCAGCAGCCAAGGATTCCAGGTCTACGAGCAGTACTTC. Translating it yields CASSQGFQVYEQYF.

The chain recombines TRBV28 with TRBJ1-6, with D possibly TRBD1 on 5 matching bases. The germline CDR1 and CDR2 sequences are MDHEN and SYDVKM. This CDR3 is built from 14 residues. Between the trimmed V and J ends, which lost 3 bases and 8 bases, there was a span of 11 bases. The CDR3 loop reads CASSLGLRDSPLHF. CDR3 sequence (DNA): TGTGCCAGCAGTTTGGGGCTGCGAGATTCACCCCTCCACTTT.

This CDR3 reads CASSLGAEYEQYF. DNA for the CDR3: TGTGCCAGCAGCTTAGGGGCAGAGTACGAGCAGTACTTC. V usage is TRBV11-2 and J usage is TRBJ2-7; D is undetermined. CDR1 SGHAT and CDR2 FQNNGV come from the germline V gene. Trimming took 1 base from V and 4 from J, leaving 8 bases between them. The CDR3 is 13 amino acids.

The chain carries TRBV29-1 and TRBJ1-2; D unclear. The CDR3 length is 15 residues. V lost 7 bases and J lost 3, with 21 bases in between. Germline values: CDR1 SQVTM, CDR2 ANQGSEA. CDR3 sequence reads: CSALDPRIGDYGYTF. The CDR3 DNA follows: TGCAGCGCTCTAGACCCGCGTATTGGGGACTATGGCTACACCTTC.

This chain connects TRBV2 to TRBJ1-6, with 9 positions matching TRBD1. This CDR3 has 17 amino acids. The ends lost 4 bases at V and 8 bases at J; junction bases unmatched: 12. Germline lookup yields CDR1 SNHLY and CDR2 FYNNEI. This chain's CDR3 is CASSANRGRLTHSPLHF. In DNA, the CDR3 is TGTGCCAGCAGTGCTAACAGGGGGCGTTTGACCCATTCACCCCTCCACTTT.

The chain has TRBV7-9 and TRBJ2-7; 9 nucleotides line up with TRBD2. After removal of 4 bases from V and 5 bases from J, the junction contained 12 bases not matched to a gene. This CDR3 has 16 residues. The germline V gene has CDR1 SEHNR and CDR2 FQNEAQ (reference sequence). The CDR3 DNA is TGTGCCAGCAGCTCCCGCGGGGGGGCCGAACGGGACGAGCAGTACTTC. It specifies CASSSRGGAERDEQYF. Variable domain in full (rest from reference TRBV7-9 and TRBJ2-7): DTGVSQNPRHKITKRGQNVTFRCDPISEHNRLYWYRQTLGQGPEFLTYFQNEAQLEKSRLLSDRFSAERPKGSFSTLEIQRTEQGDSAMYLCASSSRGGAERDEQYFGPGTRLTVT.